Listed below are T cell receptor beta chains from one sample, sequenced in a study of CD8 T cells in ankylosing spondylitis. TCRdb recomputed calls from the 5' RACE reads with MiXCR, one row per CDR3 protein. The sample holds 29,000 or so distinct CDR3 sequences, around 5% seen once. The sequencing sample was made of blood, either unsorted or a sorted T cell fraction (not recorded which). The receptors were gathered from a female donor with ankylosing spondylitis or in good health (not recorded which). The CDR3 runs from the conserved cysteine through the conserved F or W. D genes are given only for firm matches. A row's size may be missing; if present it is once, few, many or a size class.

j_gene | v_gene | d_gene | abundance | CDR3nt | CDR3aa
TRBJ2-5 | TRBV9 | TRBD2 | few | TGTGCCAGCAGCGTAGAGGGAGGGCCGGGCGGGACCCAGTACTTC | CASSVEGGPGGTQYF
TRBJ2-2 | TRBV9 | NA | many | TGTGCCAGCAGCGTAGAATATTCGAACACCGGGGAGCTGTTTTTT | CASSVEYSNTGELFF
TRBJ2-2 | TRBV9 | NA | many | TGTGCCAGCAGCACACCGGGACAGAACACCGGGGAGCTGTTTTTT | CASSTPGQNTGELFF
TRBJ2-5 | TRBV9 | TRBD2 | few | TGTGCCAGCAGCGTAGTGGCTAGCGGGGGGCGAGAGACCCAGTACTTC | CASSVVASGGRETQYF
TRBJ2-2 | TRBV9 | NA | medium-sized | TGTGCCAGCAGCGTATTGGGTGGCACCGGGGAGCTGTTTTTT | CASSVLGGTGELFF
TRBJ2-5 | TRBV9 | TRBD1 | NA | TGTGCCAGCACCCCGGGACAGGGCCAAGAGACCCAGTACTTC | CASTPGQGQETQYF
TRBJ1-6 | TRBV9 | NA | medium-sized | TGTGCCAGCAGCCTCGACAGCAGCTCCTATAATTCACCCCTCCACTTT | CASSLDSSSYNSPLHF
TRBJ2-1 | TRBV9 | NA | many | TGTGCCAGCAGCCCCCACGGCAATGAGCAGTTCTTC | CASSPHGNEQFF
TRBJ2-7 | TRBV9 | NA | NA | TGTGCCAGCAGTCTTACAGGGGGGGGAATCTACGAGCAGTACTTC | CASSLTGGGIYEQYF
TRBJ2-1 | TRBV9 | TRBD1 | many | TGTGCCAGCAGCGTAGCCGGACAGGGTACCTACAATGAGCAGTTCTTC | CASSVAGQGTYNEQFF
TRBJ2-2 | TRBV9 | NA | NA | TGTGCCAGCACCCCGGGAGCAGGGCTTCCCGGGGAGCTGTTTTTT | CASTPGAGLPGELFF
TRBJ1-3 | TRBV9 | TRBD1 | many | TGTGCCAGCAGCGTATCGGGACAGGGATTGACCTTCGGAAACACCATATATTTT | CASSVSGQGLTFGNTIYF
TRBJ1-5 | TRBV9 | TRBD1 | many | TGTGCCAGCAGCCCCGGGACAGGGGGCTTGGGGAGCAATCAGCCCCAGCATTTT | CASSPGTGGLGSNQPQHF
TRBJ2-7 | TRBV9 | NA | NA | TGTGCCAGCAGCGTAGCGGTGGGAGACACCTACGAGCAGTACTTC | CASSVAVGDTYEQYF
TRBJ2-5 | TRBV9 | TRBD2 | many | TGTGCCAGCAGCCCCGGTCAGATCCCGGGGGGGGAGACCCAGTACTTC | CASSPGQIPGGETQYF
TRBJ2-1 | TRBV9 | NA | many | TGTGCCAGCAGCGTAGGTCCAGACGTTTCTGAGCAGTTCTTC | CASSVGPDVSEQFF